The following is a T cell receptor (beta chain) sequence with its context. Its antigen remains undetermined. There are no base qualities to consult, and no much larger clone falls within one base. Donors were healthy HIV-negative adults with no recently reported acute infections or vaccinations. Every donor was a Caucasian adult residing in Nashville, Tennessee, USA. CD4+ T cells were enriched by magnetic negative selection; naive cells were then positively selected on CD45RA, and the negative fraction formed the memory subset. After blood collection by leukapheresis, PBMCs were isolated using Ficoll-Histopaque density gradient centrifugation and then cryopreserved in the vapor phase of liquid nitrogen. Purity and quantity of every magnetically sorted T cell population were checked by analytical flow cytometry. Genomic DNA was isolated from each sorted fraction and quantified by UV absorbance on a Nanodrop 2000c.

Measured from the cysteine to the phenylalanine, the CDR3 is 13 residues long. Here the CDR3 DNA is all that survives: 39 bases in frame from base 1. CDR1 SGHVS and CDR2 FNYEAQ were looked up in the germline V gene. V is cut back by 5 bases and J by 6 bases, with 6 bases in the junction unmatched. The data stem from a study of shared clonotypes between healthy human individuals (dated by TCRdb to 2020 to 2022). Regarding the study in general: A few men and two women, aged 18 to 49 years, made up the cohort. Per donor, three plates each were used for CD4 naive and CD4 memory, two for CD8 naive, and one for CD8 memory. The study deeply sequenced blood TCR repertoires of about 5 healthy adults to estimate repertoire size and the extent of clonotype sharing between individuals. To increase sequencing depth and limit assay-specific biases, TCR repertoire library preparation and sequencing were carried out by different laboratories using diverse techniques. Per donor, leukapheresis produced somewhere between about 0.9 and 9 billion PBMCs. General conclusions and limits of the study: Clonotypes shared by all four sorted-subset donors showed higher generation probabilities than non-shared clonotypes. Rarefaction of sorted-subset datasets indicated incomplete sequencing despite the large sequencing depth. Around 5% of naive CD4, 3.5% of naive CD8, approximately 2% of memory CD4, and less than 0.45% of memory CD8 clonotypes were shared across a few donors. Only blood was sampled, and tissue TCR repertoires likely differ from those in blood. The small number of donors limited the genetic and exposure-history diversity represented. Naive subsets generally had larger estimated clonotype richness than memory subsets did. Based on pairwise subsampling, the degree of clonotype sharing among donors was expected to be affected by sequencing depth.

TCR CDR3 regions were amplified from genomic DNA by multiplex PCR using the deep immunoSEQ assay. Extracted genomic DNA from each cell subset was spread evenly across all wells of several immunoSEQ 96-well plates, with each plate serving as a replicate. For sorted subsets, approximately 200 ng of genomic DNA, equivalent to tens of thousands of T cell genomes, went into each replicate PCR. The purified libraries were quantified using a Qubit 3.0 fluorometer, sized with a Bioanalyzer 2100, and then quantified again using the KAPA Library Quantification kit. Every immunoSEQ 96-well plate was sequenced on a dedicated single-read 150-cycle Illumina NextSeq 550 flow cell. The original pipeline was this. The immunoSEQ output contained only junctional sequences without quality scores, so filtering could not match that applied to full-length reads. Sequences were annotated with PyIR, a Python wrapper for IgBLAST v1.9, using IMGT germline references to assign V/J genes and CDR3. Any read was removed if the V/J assignment was weak (E-value above 1e-6), the CDR3 was missing, or the read contained stop codons, out-of-frame junctions, or ambiguous translated residues. V3J clonotypes were defined as sequences sharing an identical inferred V gene, J gene, and CDR3 amino acid sequence. Percentage overlap between repertoires was computed as shared unique clonotypes divided by the size of the smaller repertoire. RTK rarefaction, the Chao1 estimator, and Recon v2.1 estimates of unobserved clonotypes were used to assess repertoire richness. Generation probabilities for all TCRbeta clonotypes obtained by the gDNA method from a handful of donors were computed using OLGA. Here the immuneACCESS table is served through TCRdb, limited to in-frame sequences with V and J called. Missing clones are a known gap in these copies; in checked studies unresolved V genes cover under half, and the rest lacks a known reason. That table gives V, J and clone size, and the DNA gave D and trimming. The sample records around 2.1 million clones, approximately 96% of which are singletons. In total, the top ten clones hold approximately 0.13% of the sample.

The sequenced material came from naive CD4+ T cells sorted from blood. Taken with the paper, the label for cell subset or site translates to: CD45RA+ positively selected. The sequence was collected from a man aged 18 to 35 in good health. The sequence joins TRBV7-6 to TRBJ2-7; 8 of the junction bases match TRBD1. The DNA sequence follows: TGTGCCAGCAGCCAGACAGGGGCCGGCGAGCAGTACTTC. This encodes CASSQTGAGEQYF.